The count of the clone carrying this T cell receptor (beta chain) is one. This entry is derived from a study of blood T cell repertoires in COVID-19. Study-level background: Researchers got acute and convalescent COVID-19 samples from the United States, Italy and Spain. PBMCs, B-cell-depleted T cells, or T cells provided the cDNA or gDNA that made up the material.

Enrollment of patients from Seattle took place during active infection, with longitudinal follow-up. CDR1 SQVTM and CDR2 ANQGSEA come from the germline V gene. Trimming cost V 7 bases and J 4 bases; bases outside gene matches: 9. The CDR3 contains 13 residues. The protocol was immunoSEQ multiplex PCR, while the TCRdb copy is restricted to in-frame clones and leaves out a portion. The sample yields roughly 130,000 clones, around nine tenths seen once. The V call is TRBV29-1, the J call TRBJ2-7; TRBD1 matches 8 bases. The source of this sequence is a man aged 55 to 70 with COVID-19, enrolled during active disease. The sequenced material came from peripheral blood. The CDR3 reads CSARDRTVYEQYF. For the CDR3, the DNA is TGCAGCGCCCGGGACAGGACAGTTTACGAGCAGTACTTC.